What follows are 27 T cell receptor beta chains derived from one specimen sequenced in a study of control samples from healthy donors and cancer patients. TCRdb's copy holds only in-frame clones and misses some; the assay was immunoSEQ multiplex PCR. The sample yields around 180,000 clones, about 91% seen once. The sequenced material came from blood. The receptors shown here come from a woman in her thirties or forties in good health.

The chain joins TRBV7-9 to TRBJ2-2, with 9 nucleotides matching TRBD2. CDR3 length: 15 amino acids. Germline V lookup: CDR1 SEHNR, CDR2 FQNEAQ (reference sequence). After removal of 3 bases from V and 6 bases from J, the junction contained 5 bases not matched to a gene. DNA of the CDR3: TGTGCCAGCAGCTTGGGACTAGCTGTGGCCGGGGAGCTGTTTTTT. This codes for CASSLGLAVAGELFF. The full variable domain, with the rest looked up from reference TRBV7-9 and TRBJ2-2, is DTGVSQNPRHKITKRGQNVTFRCDPISEHNRLYWYRQTLGQGPEFLTYFQNEAQLEKSRLLSDRFSAERPKGSFSTLEIQRTEQGDSAMYLCASSLGLAVAGELFFGEGSRLTVL.

The V gene is TRBV5-1, the J gene TRBJ1-1, with D possibly TRBD1 on 5 matching bases. V was pared by 4 bases and J by 10 bases, with 17 bases between. Looked up from germline, CDR1 is SGHRS and CDR2 is YFSETQ. There are 13 residues in the CDR3. This CDR3 reads CASSPGTLAAAFF. CDR3 in DNA: TGCGCCAGCAGCCCAGGGACCCTAGCAGCAGCTTTCTTT.

Only one count was recorded for this clone. V gene TRBV2 combines with J gene TRBJ2-1; the D is unclear. The germline V and J ends were trimmed by 6 bases and 16 bases, with 16 bases remaining between them. Germline V gene sequence: CDR1 SNHLY, CDR2 FYNNEI. The CDR3 loop spans 11 amino acids. Here the CDR3 reads CASSSRQLFFF. CDR3 nucleotides: TGTGCCAGCAGCTCCCGGCAGCTTTTCTTCTTC.

This chain links TRBV3-1 (or the pseudogene TRBV3-2) with TRBJ2-4; TRBD2 matches at 11 bases. Germline V CDR1 and CDR2: LGHDT, YNNKEL (reference sequence). This CDR3 region has 14 residues. Trimming cost V 5 bases and J 7 bases; bases outside gene matches: 4. CDR3 sequence reads: CASSARLAGNIQYF. The CDR3, as DNA: TGTGCCAGCAGCGCGCGACTAGCGGGGAACATTCAGTACTTC.

This clone showed up just once. The CDR3 DNA reads as TGCGCCAGCAGCCAAGAGTTCTCACCTAGCTATGGCTACACCTTC. Residues: CASSQEFSPSYGYTF. V and J are TRBV4-1 and TRBJ1-2; D uncertain. Between the trimmed V and J ends, which lost 0 bases and 4 bases, there was a span of 12 bases. The CDR3 covers 15 residues. Germline assignment: CDR1 MGHRA and CDR2 YSYEKL.

The chain employs TRBV6-5 and TRBJ1-3, with D maybe TRBD1 (6 bases). Trimming took off 7 bases at V and 0 bases at J, with 13 bases between the two ends. CDR3 length: 15 residues. Germline loops: CDR1 MNHEY, CDR2 SVGAGI. As DNA, the CDR3 is TGTGCCAGCATAGGGGGGCACCTCTCTGGAAACACCATATATTTT. Translating it yields CASIGGHLSGNTIYF.

This clone was recorded once. The chain has TRBV4-1 and TRBJ1-6; D is perhaps TRBD1 (5 bases). CDR1 MGHRA and CDR2 YSYEKL come from the germline V gene. The CDR3 has 13 amino acids. V lost 4 bases and J lost 10, with 11 bases in between. The CDR3 spells CASSPIGGSPLHF. The CDR3, as DNA: TGCGCCAGCAGCCCGATCGGGGGATCACCCCTCCACTTT.

The chain is built from TRBV6-4 and TRBJ1-1; D call uncertain. Germline loops: CDR1 MRHNA, CDR2 SNTAGT. The V and J ends lost 2 bases and 1 base respectively, with 8 bases between them. The CDR3 has 14 residues. The CDR3 spells CASSDLRPNTEAFF. CDR3 DNA: TGTGCCAGCAGTGACCTGCGTCCGAACACTGAAGCTTTCTTT.

The chain links TRBV19 to TRBJ2-3; no reliable D call. Trimming pared 9 bases from V and 3 bases from J, leaving 13 bases between. Germline V lookup: CDR1 LNHDA, CDR2 SQIVND (reference sequence). The CDR3 length is 13 residues. This CDR3 reads CASTPPGTDTQYF. CDR3 nucleotide sequence: TGTGCCAGCACCCCCCCTGGGACAGATACGCAGTATTTT.

V usage is TRBV5-1 and J usage is TRBJ1-1; D gene uncertain. The CDR3 consists of 14 residues. V was shortened by 2 bases and J by 0 bases, with 8 bases between the two germline ends. Germline CDR1 reads SGHRS; CDR2 reads YFSETQ. CDR3 region: CASSFRDMNTEAFF. CDR3 nucleotide sequence: TGCGCCAGCAGCTTCCGGGATATGAACACTGAAGCTTTCTTT.

This chain links TRBV7-9 with TRBJ1-3, with D unclear. The V gene's germline CDR1 is SEHNR and CDR2 FQNEAQ (reference sequence). CDR3 length equals 16 residues. With 7 bases removed from V and 0 bases from J, the gap between germline ends came to 16 bases. The CDR3 region has the DNA TGTGCCAGCACCATCCTAACCGGGAGCTCTGGAAACACCATATATTTT. Protein product: CASTILTGSSGNTIYF.

V is TRBV10-2 and J is TRBJ2-3; tentatively, D is TRBD2 (7 bases). V lost 4 bases to trimming and J lost 0 bases, with 14 bases between them. Germline V gives CDR1 WSHSY, CDR2 SAAADI. The CDR3 has 16 amino acids. This CDR3 reads CASSARGATSTDTQYF. The CDR3 DNA is TGCGCCAGCAGTGCCCGGGGGGCTACAAGCACAGATACGCAGTATTTT.

The V and J genes are TRBV7-9 and TRBJ1-1; 10 nucleotides match TRBD1. This CDR3 region has 15 residues. The trim removed 5 bases at V and 1 base at J, leaving 4 bases unmatched. Germline V gives CDR1 SEHNR, CDR2 FQNEAQ (reference sequence). CDR3 in amino acids: CASSVTGGRNTEAFF. CDR3 coding DNA: TGTGCCAGCAGCGTGACAGGGGGCCGGAACACTGAAGCTTTCTTT.

For the CDR3, the DNA is TGCGCCAGCAGCTTGATCGGGGACACTGAAGCTTTCTTT. Amino acids: CASSLIGDTEAFF. The rearrangement uses TRBV5-1 and TRBJ1-1; D call uncertain. From germline, CDR1 is SGHRS and CDR2 YFSETQ. V lost 1 base, J lost 3 bases, and 7 bases lay in between. This CDR3 has 13 amino acids.

J is TRBJ1-1 and V is TRBV6-5, with a weak D call TRBD1 (5 bases). The V gene's germline CDR1 is MNHEY and CDR2 SVGAGI. V lost 6 bases and J lost 5, with 13 bases in between. The CDR3 length is 13 residues. This chain's CDR3 is CASRGGLLTEAFF. CDR3 coding DNA: TGTGCCAGCAGGGGGGGATTGTTAACTGAAGCTTTCTTT.

V gene TRBV30 combines with J gene TRBJ1-2, with TRBD1 as a possible D gene (5 bases). The length of the CDR3 is 10 residues. Germline CDR1 GTSNPN, CDR2 SVGIG (reference sequence). CDR3 protein: CADQGYGYTF. The CDR3 DNA is TGTGCAGATCAGGGATATGGCTACACCTTC.

V and J are TRBV12-3 or TRBV12-4 and TRBJ1-2; D is unclear. Trimming removed 8 bases from V and 6 bases from J, with 16 bases in between. The CDR3 extends over 13 amino acids. Here the CDR3 reads CASRRGVFDGYTF. The CDR3 coding sequence is TGTGCCAGCCGACGGGGAGTTTTTGATGGCTACACCTTC.

The DNA of the CDR3 is TGTGCCAGCAGCCTAGGGACAAGCGACAATGAGCAGTTCTTC. Residues: CASSLGTSDNEQFF. This sequence joins TRBV5-5 and TRBJ2-1, with a tentative D call TRBD1 (6 bases). The CDR3 runs 14 residues. V lost 4 bases and J lost 5, with 13 bases in between. Germline V gives CDR1 SGHKS, CDR2 YYEKEE (reference sequence).

The rearrangement links TRBV19 to TRBJ2-7; 10 nucleotides match TRBD1. Losses at the gene ends were 3 bases for V and 3 bases for J; bases not matched to a gene: 5. The V gene's germline CDR1 is LNHDA and CDR2 SQIVND (reference sequence). The CDR3 runs 15 residues. This CDR3 is CASSIGTGVNYEQYF. CDR3 DNA: TGTGCCAGTAGTATCGGGACAGGGGTAAACTACGAGCAGTACTTC.

CDR3 in DNA: TGTGCCAGCAGCCAATGGGGCTCTAGGGCTTTCTTT. Translating it yields CASSQWGSRAFF. The chain has TRBV14 and TRBJ1-1; TRBD1 might be the D (5 bases). This CDR3 is built from 12 residues. From germline, CDR1 is SGHDN and CDR2 FVKESK. V dropped 2 bases and J dropped 11 bases, with 12 bases sitting between them. Looking up the rest from reference TRBV14 and TRBJ1-1 gives the full variable domain: EAGVTQFPSHSVIEKGQTVTLRCDPISGHDNLYWYRRVMGKEIKFLLHFVKESKQDESGMPNNRFLAERTGGTYSTLKVQPAELEDSGVYFCASSQWGSRAFFGQGTRLTVV.

The rearrangement uses TRBV2 and TRBJ1-2, with D tentatively TRBD1 (5 bases). The CDR3 runs 13 residues. V dropped 8 bases and J dropped 0 bases, with 10 bases sitting between them. Germline lookup yields CDR1 SNHLY and CDR2 FYNNEI. CDR3 amino acids: CASGDRPNYGYTF. CDR3 DNA: TGTGCCAGCGGAGACAGACCTAACTATGGCTACACCTTC. The variable domain in full, completed from reference TRBV2 and TRBJ1-2, reads EPEVTQTPSHQVTQMGQEVILRCVPISNHLYFYWYRQILGQKVEFLVSFYNNEISEKSEIFDDQFSVERPDGSNFTLKIRSTKLEDSAMYFCASGDRPNYGYTFGSGTRLTVV.

The V and J genes are TRBV6-5 and TRBJ1-4, with D perhaps TRBD1 (5 bases). CDR1 and CDR2 from the germline V gene are MNHEY and SVGAGI. The V and J ends lost 8 bases and 5 bases respectively, with 18 bases between them. CDR3 size: 15 residues. The CDR3 nucleotides are TGTGCCAGCGCCCCCGACTGGGGCTACAATGAAAAACTGTTTTTT. It translates to CASAPDWGYNEKLFF.

J is TRBJ1-5 and V is TRBV19, with D unclear. The CDR3 totals 15 residues. With 0 bases removed from V and 5 bases from J, the gap between germline ends came to 11 bases. The V gene's germline CDR1 is LNHDA and CDR2 SQIVND (reference sequence). CDR3 protein: CASSIETAAYQPQHF. The DNA for the CDR3 is TGTGCCAGTAGTATAGAAACAGCTGCTTATCAGCCCCAGCATTTT.

The genes are TRBV5-1 and TRBJ1-2, with D tentatively TRBD1 (5 bases). Per germline, CDR1 SGHRS and CDR2 YFSETQ. The CDR3 is 15 amino acids. The V gene lost 0 bases and the J gene lost 2 bases, with 11 bases spanning the gap. CDR3 amino acids: CASSLGSAGNYGYTF. The CDR3 DNA reads TGCGCCAGCAGCTTGGGTTCGGCAGGGAACTATGGCTACACCTTC.

V and J are TRBV7-9 and TRBJ1-3; TRBD1 aligns across 9 bases. Trimming cost V 1 base and J 6 bases; bases outside gene matches: 4. Germline CDR1 SEHNR, CDR2 FQNEAQ (reference sequence). This CDR3 spans 15 amino acids. CDR3 loop: CASSLEGQGVNTIYF. As DNA, the CDR3 is TGTGCCAGCAGCTTAGAGGGACAGGGAGTAAACACCATATATTTT.

The gene calls are TRBV5-4 and TRBJ2-3; TRBD2 agrees at 10 bases. CDR3 length: 15 residues. Germline lookup yields CDR1 SGHNT and CDR2 YYREEE (reference sequence). With V trimmed by 4 bases and J by 0 bases, 2 bases remained unmatched. DNA of the CDR3: TGTGCCAGCAGCCCGGGACTAGCGAGCACAGATACGCAGTATTTT. Translation gives CASSPGLASTDTQYF.

V and J are TRBV21-1 and TRBJ2-7. TRBV21-1 is a known pseudogene. This CDR3 has 14 residues. For the CDR3, the DNA is TGTGCCAGCAGTCCCCTCGGCAGATCCTACGAGCAGTACTTC. It specifies CASSPLGRSYEQYF.